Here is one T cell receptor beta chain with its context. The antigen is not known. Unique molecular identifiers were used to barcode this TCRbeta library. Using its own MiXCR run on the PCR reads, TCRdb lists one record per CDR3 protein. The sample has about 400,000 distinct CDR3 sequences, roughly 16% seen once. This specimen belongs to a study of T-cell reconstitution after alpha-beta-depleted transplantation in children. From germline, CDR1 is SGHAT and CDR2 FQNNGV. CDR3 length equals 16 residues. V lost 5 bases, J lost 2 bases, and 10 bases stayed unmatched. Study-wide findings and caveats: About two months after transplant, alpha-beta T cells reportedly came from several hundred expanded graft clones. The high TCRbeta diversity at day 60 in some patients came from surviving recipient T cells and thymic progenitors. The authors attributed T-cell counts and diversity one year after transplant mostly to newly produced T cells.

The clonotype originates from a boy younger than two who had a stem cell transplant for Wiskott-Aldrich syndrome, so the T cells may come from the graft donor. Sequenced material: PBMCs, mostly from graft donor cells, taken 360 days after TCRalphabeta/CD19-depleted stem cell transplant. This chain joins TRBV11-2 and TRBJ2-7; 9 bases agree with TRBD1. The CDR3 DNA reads TGTGCCAGCAGCCGCGCCGCCGGGACAGGGCCCTACGAGCAGTACTTC. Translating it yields CASSRAAGTGPYEQYF.